Following are 11 T cell receptor beta chains from one sample sequenced in a study of blood T cell repertoires in COVID-19. Sequencing used immunoSEQ multiplex PCR; TCRdb keeps in-frame clones, though not all of them. The sample lists 200,000 or so clones; 75% to 90% were seen once. Sequencing used peripheral blood. The source of these receptors is a man aged 70-80 years with active or convalescent COVID-19.

The CDR3 DNA follows: TGCGCCAGCAGTCACAGGGGTGCCCCTGAAGCTTTCTTT. Residues: CASSHRGAPEAFF. The chain couples TRBV23-1 to TRBJ1-1; D might be TRBD1 (6 bases). TRBV23-1 qualifies as an ORF whose function is uncertain. Trimming took 3 bases from V and 6 from J, leaving 11 bases between them. The CDR3 extends over 13 amino acids.

The rearrangement links TRBV19 to TRBJ2-7; 13 nucleotides align to TRBD2. The CDR3 is 15 amino acids. Germline trimming cut 3 bases from V and 3 bases from J; bases unmatched to any gene: 2. Per the germline V gene, CDR1 is LNHDA and CDR2 is SQIVND (reference sequence). This chain's CDR3 is CASSIGLAGDYEQYF. The CDR3 coding sequence is TGTGCCAGTAGTATTGGACTAGCGGGAGACTACGAGCAGTACTTC.

This clone was counted only a few times. At one end, the junction sequence differs from germline, possibly due to a read error. The chain couples TRBV20-1 to TRBJ2-4; TRBD2 matches at 7 bases. CDR1 and CDR2 from the germline V gene are DFQATT and SNEGSKA (reference sequence). The CDR3 has 11 residues. CDR3 sequence (DNA): TGCAGTGCTAGGCTGGGGGGAGGGGTTGGATTC. Protein: CSARLGGGVGF.

The genes are TRBV28 and TRBJ1-4; D ambiguous. The CDR3 contains 15 residues. Germline values: CDR1 MDHEN, CDR2 SYDVKM. V lost 1 base, J lost 4 bases, and 10 bases lay in between. This CDR3 reads CASSLSEGLNEKLFF. The CDR3 DNA follows: TGTGCCAGCAGTTTATCGGAGGGCCTTAATGAAAAACTGTTTTTT.

V usage is TRBV5-5 and J usage is TRBJ2-1; 8 nucleotides line up with TRBD1. Looked up from germline, CDR1 is SGHKS and CDR2 is YYEKEE (reference sequence). This CDR3 comprises 14 residues. V lost 1 base, J lost 5 bases, and 2 bases stayed unmatched. The CDR3 sequence is CASSLMGQDNEQFF. DNA of the CDR3: TGTGCCAGCAGCTTGATGGGACAGGACAATGAGCAGTTCTTC.

The chain links TRBV2 to TRBJ2-1; no clear D gene. Per the germline V gene, CDR1 is SNHLY and CDR2 is FYNNEI. V lost 2 bases and J 0 bases, leaving 8 bases between the germline ends. The CDR3 is made up of 15 amino acids. In nucleotides, the CDR3 is TGTGCCAGCAGTGAAAACCTGAGCTCCTACAATGAGCAGTTCTTC. The encoded protein is CASSENLSSYNEQFF. Based on the CDR3 plus reference TRBV2 and TRBJ2-1, the full variable domain is EPEVTQTPSHQVTQMGQEVILRCVPISNHLYFYWYRQILGQKVEFLVSFYNNEISEKSEIFDDQFSVERPDGSNFTLKIRSTKLEDSAMYFCASSENLSSYNEQFFGPGTRLTVL.

V usage is TRBV6-4 and J usage is TRBJ2-5; D ambiguous. The V end lost 3 bases, the J end lost 1 base, and 9 bases lay between the germline ends. CDR1 and CDR2 from the germline V gene are MRHNA and SNTAGT. The CDR3 is made up of 14 amino acids. CDR3 in amino acids: CASSEHPVQETQYF. For the CDR3, the DNA is TGTGCCAGCAGTGAGCACCCGGTCCAAGAGACCCAGTACTTC.

This chain joins TRBV23-1 and TRBJ1-2, with a possible D match to TRBD1 (5 bases). TRBV23-1 is placed among ORFs of uncertain function. With 6 bases removed from V and 5 bases from J, the gap between germline ends came to 19 bases. CDR3 length: 15 amino acids. The CDR3 region has the DNA TGCGCCAGCAGACAGGTGAAGGATCGCGCTTATGGCTACACCTTC. It is translated as CASRQVKDRAYGYTF.

The J gene is TRBJ1-5, the V gene TRBV7-6; D is unclear. V dropped 2 bases and J dropped 6 bases, with 8 bases sitting between them. The CDR3 contains 13 residues. Germline V gives CDR1 SGHVS, CDR2 FNYEAQ. Here the CDR3 DNA reads TGTGCCAGCAGCTTATCCCTCAGTCAGCCCCAGCATTTT. It encodes CASSLSLSQPQHF.

V and J are TRBV6-5 and TRBJ1-6; D remains ambiguous. V was cut by 6 bases and J by 9 bases, with 15 bases left in between. This CDR3 spans 14 amino acids. CDR1 MNHEY and CDR2 SVGAGI come from the germline V gene. CDR3 nucleotides: TGTGCCAGCAGCGGAGAAAGACGGAGTTCACCCCTCCACTTT. It yields the protein CASSGERRSSPLHF.

This clone was picked up a small number of times. The chain carries TRBV29-1 and TRBJ2-5, with 8 bases identical to TRBD2. CDR1 SQVTM and CDR2 ANQGSEA come from the germline V gene. The CDR3 spans 14 residues. V shed 8 bases and J 3 bases; nucleotides not matched to a gene: 11. In DNA, the CDR3 is TGCAGCACCAGGCGGGGGGCGACTGAAGAGACCCAGTACTTC. Its protein product is CSTRRGATEETQYF.